This TCR beta chain was profiled in a study of T cell changes during pregnancy in multiple sclerosis. CDR1 MRHNA and CDR2 SNTAGT come from the germline V gene. CDR3 length: 20 amino acids. The V and J ends lost 0 bases and 6 bases respectively, with 30 bases between them. The repertoire was sequenced with immunoSEQ multiplex PCR; TCRdb's copy has only in-frame clones and lacks some. Altogether 85,000 to 100,000 clones are present, over 80% being singletons, with the ten largest covering 2% to 2.5%. The TCR originated in a female donor with multiple sclerosis, enrolled in a pregnancy study. The sample here was peripheral blood, taken after pregnancy. The gene calls are TRBV6-4 and TRBJ2-7; maybe TRBD1 (6 bases). CDR3 protein: CASSDSTFLGTSVGACEQYF. In DNA form, the CDR3 reads TGTGCCAGCAGTGACTCGACTTTTTTGGGGACCTCAGTGGGGGCGTGCGAGCAGTACTTC.